These 26 T cell receptor beta chains came from one sample sequenced in a study of spatial heterogeneity in lung cancer. Points from the study as a whole: Expanded alpha and beta TCR counts within tumors tracked tumor mutation counts.

These receptors are not linked to any known antigen. Described time point: sample taken at primary tumor resection. TCRdb redid the calling of the 5' RACE reads with MiXCR, one entry per CDR3 protein. The sample contains under 13,000 distinct CDR3 sequences, roughly 8% of which appear only once. The sequencing here drew on lung tumor tissue, taken at surgery. These receptors originate from a female donor with early-stage non-small cell lung cancer.

This clonotype was detected many times. The rearrangement links TRBV5-1 to TRBJ1-2; D gene uncertain. The germline V gene encodes CDR1 SGHRS and CDR2 YFSETQ. Trimming pared 0 bases from V and 2 bases from J, leaving 5 bases between. The CDR3 covers 13 residues. The CDR3 coding sequence is TGCGCCAGCAGCTTGGCAGCGAACTATGGCTACACCTTC. This sequence encodes CASSLAANYGYTF.

This clonotype ranks as medium-sized. Written as DNA, the CDR3 is TGTGCCAGCAACTTAGATGGCTACACCTTC. Translated: CASNLDGYTF. The J gene is TRBJ1-2, the V gene TRBV6-6; D gene unclear. Germline CDR1 reads MNHNY; CDR2 reads SVGAGI (reference sequence). Trimming removed 7 bases at V and 6 bases at J, with 6 bases between. The CDR3 is 10 residues long.

This clonotype has ten or more counts. The chain combines TRBV5-1 with TRBJ2-4, with TRBD1 matching 7 bases. The CDR3 is made up of 14 amino acids. Trimming took 4 bases from V and 6 from J; bases not matched to a gene: 7. CDR1 SGHRS and CDR2 YFSETQ come from the germline V gene. The CDR3 loop reads CASSLKQGSNIQYF. Here the CDR3 DNA reads TGCGCCAGCAGCCTCAAACAGGGGTCAAACATTCAGTACTTC.

This clonotype was recorded many times. The chain is built from TRBV20-1 and TRBJ1-4; D may be TRBD1 (5 bases). CDR1 and CDR2 from the germline V gene are DFQATT and SNEGSKA (reference sequence). V was pared by 3 bases and J by 8 bases, with 16 bases between. The CDR3 length is 14 residues. Written as DNA, the CDR3 is TGCAGTGCTAGGGAAGGCGGGGGGTACGAAAAACTGTTTTTT. It yields the protein CSAREGGGYEKLFF.

This clonotype has at least ten counts. The rearrangement links TRBV5-1 to TRBJ1-5; TRBD1 is a possible D gene (5 bases). CDR3 length: 16 residues. From germline, CDR1 is SGHRS and CDR2 YFSETQ. Deletions cut 4 bases from V and 2 bases from J, with 16 bases between. This chain's CDR3 is CASSPGPAQGNQPQHF. In nucleotides, the CDR3 is TGCGCCAGCAGCCCGGGGCCTGCCCAGGGCAATCAGCCCCAGCATTTT.

This clonotype has more than one count but fewer than ten. The chain uses TRBV5-1 and TRBJ2-5; weak D call: TRBD2 (6 bases). V gave up 4 bases and J gave up 5 bases, with 12 bases separating them. Germline V lookup: CDR1 SGHRS, CDR2 YFSETQ. The CDR3 sequence is 13 residues long. CDR3 nucleotide sequence: TGCGCCAGCAGCACGGGGGTCGCGGAGACCCAGTACTTC. Translating gives CASSTGVAETQYF. Full variable domain (remainder filled in from reference TRBV5-1 and TRBJ2-5): KAGVTQTPRYLIKTRGQQVTLSCSPISGHRSVSWYQQTPGQGLQFLFEYFSETQRNKGNFPGRFSGRQFSNSRSEMNVSTLELGDSALYLCASSTGVAETQYFGPGTRLLVL.

This clonotype was seen repeatedly, ten times or more. The rearrangement joins TRBV6-6 to TRBJ1-2; the D is unclear. Trimming removed 2 bases at V and 8 bases at J, with 18 bases between. This CDR3 has 15 residues. Germline loops: CDR1 MNHNY, CDR2 SVGAGI (reference sequence). The CDR3 region is CASSYGVGPLWGYTF. The CDR3 DNA follows: TGTGCCAGCAGTTACGGGGTAGGGCCGCTATGGGGCTACACCTTC.

This clonotype was detected ten times or more. The CDR3 here is CASSRLAVQETQYF. The CDR3 coding sequence is TGTGCCAGCAGTCGACTAGCGGTGCAAGAGACCCAGTACTTC. V and J are TRBV6-2 or TRBV6-3 and TRBJ2-5, with 9 positions matching TRBD2. With V trimmed by 5 bases and J by 2 bases, 3 bases remained unmatched. The CDR3 covers 14 residues. Germline V gives CDR1 MNHEY, CDR2 SVGEGT.

This clonotype appeared many times. The CDR3 sequence is CSVVVGLGQPQHF. The CDR3 bases are TGCAGCGTTGTAGTCGGGCTTGGGCAGCCCCAGCATTTT. The V gene is TRBV29-1, the J gene TRBJ1-5; D ambiguous. This CDR3 has 13 residues. Germline V gene sequence: CDR1 SQVTM, CDR2 ANQGSEA. Trimming removed 4 bases at V and 7 bases at J, with 14 bases between.

Many counts were recorded for this clonotype. V is TRBV6-1 and J is TRBJ1-2, with D possibly matching TRBD1 (5 bases). Germline values: CDR1 MNHNS, CDR2 SASEGT. There are 16 residues in the CDR3. The V end lost 1 base, the J end lost 3 bases, and 15 bases lay between the germline ends. CDR3 in DNA: TGTGCCAGCAGTGAAGACGACAGCCCCGGTCACTATGGCTACACCTTC. This codes for CASSEDDSPGHYGYTF.

This clonotype is classed as medium-sized. The chain uses TRBV20-1 and TRBJ1-2, with 8 bases fitting TRBD1. Germline CDR1 is DFQATT and CDR2 is SNEGSKA (reference sequence). V was pared by 3 bases and J by 7 bases, with 7 bases of the junction left unmatched. There are 13 residues in the CDR3. The CDR3 DNA reads TGCAGTGCTAGTTTGACAGGGGAGGTTGGCTACACCTTC. As protein: CSASLTGEVGYTF.

Within the sample, this clonotype is medium-sized (0.01 to 0.1%). The J gene is TRBJ1-1, the V gene TRBV6-1; D ambiguous. CDR3 size: 14 residues. Per the germline V gene, CDR1 is MNHNS and CDR2 is SASEGT. V was cut by 3 bases and J by 0 bases, with 8 bases left in between. CDR3 nucleotide sequence: TGTGCCAGCAGTGAGTCGATGATGAACACTGAAGCTTTCTTT. It is translated as CASSESMMNTEAFF.

In its sample, this clonotype is medium-sized. The V and J genes are TRBV28 and TRBJ1-4; 9 nucleotides align to TRBD1. After removal of 3 bases from V and 3 bases from J, the junction contained 2 bases not matched to a gene. CDR3 length equals 15 residues. The V gene's germline CDR1 is MDHEN and CDR2 SYDVKM. This CDR3 is CASSFGTGPNEKLFF. Here the CDR3 DNA reads TGTGCCAGCAGTTTTGGGACAGGGCCTAATGAAAAACTGTTTTTT.

This clonotype was detected many times. The V and J genes are TRBV4-3 and TRBJ2-2, with D possibly matching TRBD1 (6 bases). V was pared by 5 bases and J by 0 bases, with 13 bases between. CDR1 and CDR2 from the germline V gene are LGHNA and YSLEER. This CDR3 has 16 amino acids. CDR3 nucleotides: TGCGCCAGCAGCGCCAGACAGGCCCCGAACACCGGGGAGCTGTTTTTT. Its protein product is CASSARQAPNTGELFF.

This clonotype appeared many times. The gene calls are TRBV7-9 and TRBJ2-1; D unresolved. Germline values: CDR1 SEHNR, CDR2 FQNEAQ (reference sequence). The germline V and J ends were trimmed by 1 base and 3 bases, with 10 bases remaining between them. The CDR3 has 15 residues. In DNA, the CDR3 is TGTGCCAGCAGCTTAGGAGCAGTCCTCTACAATGAGCAGTTCTTC. Translated, it gives CASSLGAVLYNEQFF. Looking up the rest from reference TRBV7-9 and TRBJ2-1 gives the full variable domain: DTGVSQNPRHKITKRGQNVTFRCDPISEHNRLYWYRQTLGQGPEFLTYFQNEAQLEKSRLLSDRFSAERPKGSFSTLEIQRTEQGDSAMYLCASSLGAVLYNEQFFGPGTRLTVL.

With respect to this clonotype: The junction and the germline gene differ at one end; a read error may be behind it. V usage is TRBV12-3 or TRBV12-4 and J usage is TRBJ2-7, with unresolved D. The CDR3 totals 11 residues. In DNA form, the CDR3 reads TGTGCCAGCAGTTTCTCCTACGCGCAGTACTTC. The encoded protein is CASSFSYAQYF.

In this sample, this clonotype turned up many times. The J gene is TRBJ2-1, the V gene TRBV14; D gene uncertain. The V gene lost 4 bases and the J gene lost 8 bases, with 6 bases spanning the gap. In germline, CDR1 is SGHDN, CDR2 FVKESK. This CDR3 is 11 amino acids long. CDR3 nucleotide sequence: TGTGCCAGCAGCCCTGGGTATGAGCAGTTCTTC. It specifies CASSPGYEQFF. The whole variable domain, filled in from reference TRBV14 and TRBJ2-1, reads EAGVTQFPSHSVIEKGQTVTLRCDPISGHDNLYWYRRVMGKEIKFLLHFVKESKQDESGMPNNRFLAERTGGTYSTLKVQPAELEDSGVYFCASSPGYEQFFGPGTRLTVL.

This clonotype turned up a few times. An end of the junction differs from the germline gene, which may be a read error. DNA of the CDR3: TGCAGCGCCTCGGGGGGGAACTCCGGGGAGCTGTTTTTT. It yields the protein CSASGGNSGELFF. V is TRBV29-1 and J is TRBJ2-2; TRBD2 matches at 8 bases. Looked up from germline, CDR1 is SQVTM and CDR2 is ANQGSEA. This CDR3 has 13 amino acids.

This clonotype was counted at least ten times. The chain uses TRBV7-2 and TRBJ1-6; 8 bases line up with TRBD1. The CDR3 has 17 amino acids. Germline V gene lookup returns CDR1 SGHTA and CDR2 FQGNSA. The J segment lost 6 bases and the V segment lost 4 bases, leaving 11 bases of the junction unmatched. The CDR3 here is CASSSFGQGLLNSPLHF. The CDR3 DNA follows: TGTGCCAGCAGCTCATTCGGACAGGGCCTCCTTAATTCACCCCTCCACTTT. Looking up the rest from reference TRBV7-2 and TRBJ1-6 gives the full variable domain: GAGVSQSPSNKVTEKGKDVELRCDPISGHTALYWYRQSLGQGLEFLIYFQGNSAPDKSGLPSDRFSAERTGGSVSTLTIQRTQQEDSAVYLCASSSFGQGLLNSPLHFGNGTRLTVT.

This clonotype was picked up many times. V is TRBV7-9 and J is TRBJ1-2; D perhaps matches TRBD1 (6 bases). CDR3 length equals 13 residues. V was pared by 3 bases and J by 7 bases, with 12 bases between. Germline lookup yields CDR1 SEHNR and CDR2 FQNEAQ (reference sequence). The CDR3: CASSFPTGTGYTF. The CDR3, as DNA: TGTGCCAGCAGCTTCCCAACAGGGACTGGCTACACCTTC.

This clonotype was seen only a few times. This CDR3 reads CASSLGEDSPLHF. The CDR3 DNA follows: TGTGCCAGCAGCTTAGGGGAAGATTCACCCCTCCACTTT. The rearrangement uses TRBV7-9 and TRBJ1-6; D gene ambiguous. The CDR3 is 13 amino acids. The ends were cut back, 1 base at V and 8 bases at J, with 6 bases in the middle. Germline loops: CDR1 SEHNR, CDR2 FQNEAQ (reference sequence).

This clonotype was counted between two and nine times. The chain employs TRBV7-2 and TRBJ2-7; D gene uncertain. Germline CDR1 reads SGHTA; CDR2 reads FQGNSA. The ends were cut back, 1 base at V and 3 bases at J, with 7 bases in the middle. The CDR3 is made up of 13 amino acids. This CDR3 reads CASSLDQFYEQYF. The CDR3 DNA reads TGTGCCAGCAGCTTAGATCAGTTCTACGAGCAGTACTTC.

This clonotype was seen only a few times. V is TRBV5-4 and J is TRBJ2-5; TRBD1 agrees at 8 bases. Losses at the gene ends were 3 bases for V and 1 base for J; bases not matched to a gene: 8. The V gene's germline CDR1 is SGHNT and CDR2 YYREEE (reference sequence). The CDR3 totals 16 residues. CDR3 DNA sequence: TGTGCCAGCAGCTACGACCCAGGGGGCCTCCAAGAGACCCAGTACTTC. It is translated as CASSYDPGGLQETQYF.

By share, this clonotype counts as medium-sized (0.01 to 0.1%). The V and J genes are TRBV7-2 and TRBJ1-5, with 8 bases fitting TRBD1. The CDR3 is 15 amino acids. The junction had 6 bases not matched to a gene; V was cut back by 5 bases and J by 3 bases. The germline V gene has CDR1 SGHTA and CDR2 FQGNSA. The CDR3 DNA follows: TGTGCCAGCAGCGAGGGACAGGCGACCAATCAGCCCCAGCATTTT. Translating gives CASSEGQATNQPQHF.

This clonotype was found once. This clone may be a read error of a much larger clone one base away. The conserved phenylalanine or tryptophan is not found at the CDR3 terminus, so this likely reflects a read error. The gene calls are TRBV7-3 and TRBJ1-6; D remains ambiguous. V dropped 1 base and J dropped 7 bases, with 5 bases sitting between them. Germline V gives CDR1 SGHTA, CDR2 FQGTGA. The CDR3 is 13 amino acids. Here the CDR3 reads CASSLNGNSPLHL. The CDR3 DNA reads as TGTGCCAGCAGCTTAAACGGGAATTCACCCCTCCACCTT.

Many counts were recorded for this clonotype. V gene TRBV6-6 combines with J gene TRBJ1-2, with TRBD1 matching 7 bases. Trimming removed 9 bases from V and 6 bases from J; junction bases left unmatched: 7. CDR3 size: 12 residues. Germline-derived CDR1 and CDR2 are MNHNY and SVGAGI (reference sequence). CDR3 coding DNA: TGTGCCAGTACCCAGGGGGTTGATGGCTACACCTTC. It translates to CASTQGVDGYTF.